This is a list of T cell receptor beta chains from one sample in a study of shared clonotypes between healthy human individuals. Only in-frame clones appear in the TCRdb table, and some are missing; sequencing was by immunoSEQ multiplex PCR. Of roughly 500,000 clones listed, about 84% are singletons. Source material: PBMCs. Receptor source: a woman in her thirties or forties in good health. Some clones in this sample may be carry-over from other donors' samples. The CDR3 runs from the conserved cysteine through the conserved F or W. The order of the fields is V gene, clone size, J gene, D gene, CDR3 protein, CDR3 DNA. The D gene is left open where the match is weak. Expanded clones are given a class, and other clones once, few, many or no size at all.

TRBV28	once	TRBJ1-1	-	CASSLLWMNTEAFF	TGTGCCAGCAGTTTATTATGGATGAACACTGAAGCTTTCTTT
TRBV5-1	-	TRBJ1-1	TRBD1	CASSLAGQANTEAFF	TGCGCCAGCAGCTTGGCCGGACAGGCGAACACTGAAGCTTTCTTT
TRBV25-1	many	TRBJ1-4	-	CASSGYRETNEKLFF	TGTGCCAGCAGTGGCTACAGGGAAACTAATGAAAAACTGTTTTTT
TRBV7-9	-	TRBJ1-2	-	CASSLANSNYGYTF	TGTGCCAGCAGCTTAGCGAACAGCAACTATGGCTACACCTTC
TRBV4-3	-	TRBJ2-3	TRBD2	CASSQLLAGDPSDTQYF	TGCGCCAGCAGCCAACTTCTAGCGGGGGACCCCTCAGATACGCAGTATTTT
TRBV4-1	-	TRBJ1-5	-	CASSPVGGGQPQHF	TGCGCCAGCAGCCCCGTGGGGGGAGGTCAGCCCCAGCATTTT
TRBV6-6	-	TRBJ2-1	-	CASSYSGFSSYNEQFF	TGTGCCAGCAGTTACTCCGGCTTTAGCTCCTACAATGAGCAGTTCTTC
TRBV7-7	-	TRBJ2-5	-	CASSPQLGETQYF	TGTGCTAGCAGCCCCCAGCTAGGGGAGACCCAGTACTTC
TRBV10-1	-	TRBJ1-5	-	CASSPLSTMYSNQPQHF	TGCGCCAGCAGCCCGCTCTCCACGATGTATAGCAATCAGCCCCAGCATTTT
TRBV2	-	TRBJ2-3	TRBD2	CASSVGGTDTQYF	TGTGCCAGCAGTGTCGGGGGGACAGATACGCAGTATTTT
TRBV10-3	-	TRBJ2-3	-	CAISDGGLSTDTQYF	TGTGCCATCAGTGATGGCGGACTCAGCACAGATACGCAGTATTTT
TRBV9	-	TRBJ2-1	-	CASSVSVQQFF	TGTGCCAGCAGCGTATCTGTCCAGCAGTTCTTC
TRBV11-3	-	TRBJ2-2	-	CASSSSNRGPNTGELFF	TGTGCCAGCAGCTCCTCAAACCGGGGGCCGAACACCGGGGAGCTGTTTTTT
TRBV6-5	once	TRBJ2-7	-	CASSYSLLYEQYF	TGTGCCAGCAGTTACTCGTTACTCTACGAGCAGTACTTC
TRBV30	-	TRBJ2-3	TRBD2	CAWRDVGGDTQYF	TGTGCCTGGAGAGACGTGGGGGGGGATACGCAGTATTTT
TRBV5-1	-	TRBJ2-3	TRBD2	CASSLDGTSGSTDTQYF	TGCGCCAGCAGCTTGGATGGGACTAGCGGTAGCACAGATACGCAGTATTTT
TRBV13	-	TRBJ2-7	TRBD1	CASSSGQGFYEQYF	TGTGCCAGCAGCTCCGGACAGGGGTTCTACGAGCAGTACTTC
TRBV5-4	-	TRBJ2-7	TRBD1	CASSEGDRSYEQYF	TGTGCCAGCAGCGAGGGGGACAGATCCTACGAGCAGTACTTC
TRBV6-5	-	TRBJ2-7	-	CASGVGAEQYF	TGTGCCAGTGGCGTGGGGGCCGAGCAGTACTTC
TRBV7-2	-	TRBJ1-1	-	CASSLRSRNTEAFF	TGTGCCAGCAGCTTACGGAGCAGGAACACTGAAGCTTTCTTT
TRBV28	-	TRBJ1-1	-	CASTHAGGPNTEAFF	TGTGCCAGCACCCACGCGGGAGGCCCGAACACTGAAGCTTTCTTT
TRBV7-3	once	TRBJ2-5	TRBD2	CASSFAGLAGETQYF	TGTGCCAGCAGCTTCGCAGGCCTAGCGGGAGAGACCCAGTACTTC
TRBV30	-	TRBJ2-2	TRBD1	CAWSKTGLDTGELFF	TGTGCCTGGAGTAAGACAGGGTTGGACACCGGGGAGCTGTTTTTT
TRBV25-1	-	TRBJ2-6	TRBD1	CASGLQGAAAGANVLTF	TGTGCCAGCGGGTTACAGGGGGCTGCGGCCGGGGCCAACGTCCTGACTTTC
TRBV2	once	TRBJ2-5	TRBD1	CASSGGQGIPQETQYF	TGTGCCAGCAGTGGGGGACAGGGGATCCCCCAAGAGACCCAGTACTTC
TRBV10-3	-	TRBJ2-7	TRBD1	CAISRDRASYEQYF	TGTGCCATCAGCCGGGACAGGGCCTCCTACGAGCAGTACTTC
TRBV2	-	TRBJ2-5	-	CASSREETQYF	TGTGCCAGCAGCAGGGAAGAGACCCAGTACTTC
TRBV5-1	-	TRBJ2-7	-	CASSLMAAYEQYF	TGCGCCAGCAGCTTGATGGCAGCCTACGAGCAGTACTTC
TRBV6-1	medium-sized	TRBJ2-7	-	CASMTGGGDEQYF	TGTGCCAGCATGACCGGAGGGGGCGACGAGCAGTACTTC
TRBV28	many	TRBJ1-5	TRBD1	CASSFTQGDYQPQHF	TGTGCCAGCAGTTTCACGCAGGGGGATTATCAGCCCCAGCATTTT
TRBV7-2	-	TRBJ1-1	-	CASSLALDVLGTEAFF	TGTGCCAGCAGCTTAGCGCTTGACGTCTTGGGCACTGAAGCTTTCTTT
TRBV29-1	-	TRBJ2-1	TRBD2	CSVPPGTSSLGADYNEQFF	TGCAGCGTTCCCCCAGGGACTAGCAGTCTAGGAGCGGACTACAATGAGCAGTTCTTC
TRBV30	once	TRBJ2-7	-	CAWSVGGRIHEQYF	TGTGCCTGGAGTGTAGGGGGGAGAATCCACGAGCAGTACTTC
TRBV19	-	TRBJ1-1	TRBD1	CASRQWAGGGWTEAFF	TGTGCCAGTAGGCAATGGGCAGGGGGTGGTTGGACTGAAGCTTTCTTT
TRBV15	-	TRBJ1-2	-	CATSLERTSNYGYTF	TGTGCCACCAGCCTCGAGAGGACGTCTAACTATGGCTACACCTTC
TRBV2	-	TRBJ2-1	TRBD2	CASSEWLARTSGNNEQFF	TGTGCCAGCAGTGAATGGTTGGCCCGGACTAGCGGGAACAATGAGCAGTTCTTC
TRBV18	-	TRBJ1-1	-	CASSEPREAFF	TGTGCCAGCTCTGAGCCGCGAGAAGCTTTCTTT
TRBV27	-	TRBJ1-2	-	CASRTGRYGYTF	TGTGCCAGCAGGACAGGACGTTATGGCTACACCTTC
TRBV28	-	TRBJ2-3	TRBD1	CASSIGQGVADTQYF	TGTGCCAGCAGTATCGGACAGGGAGTCGCAGATACGCAGTATTTT
TRBV7-9	few	TRBJ2-7	TRBD1	CASSTYRGRYEQYF	TGTGCCAGCAGCACCTACAGGGGGCGTTACGAGCAGTACTTC
TRBV9	many	TRBJ2-1	TRBD2	CASSVALAENNEQFF	TGTGCCAGCAGCGTAGCTCTAGCGGAAAACAATGAGCAGTTCTTC
TRBV6-6	-	TRBJ1-1	TRBD1	CASSLPRGRGNTEAFF	TGTGCCAGCAGCCTCCCGAGGGGGCGGGGGAACACTGAAGCTTTCTTT
TRBV18	-	TRBJ2-5	TRBD2	CASSPRTSGQETQYF	TGTGCCAGCTCACCCAGGACTAGCGGTCAAGAGACCCAGTACTTC
TRBV9	-	TRBJ2-5	-	CASSVGGGWTEETQYF	TGTGCCAGCAGCGTAGGGGGCGGGTGGACCGAGGAGACCCAGTACTTC
TRBV5-6	-	TRBJ2-3	-	CASSLRDTDTQYF	TGTGCCAGCAGCTTACGTGACACAGATACGCAGTATTTT
TRBV10-1	few	TRBJ1-5	-	CASSEVRLGEHF	TGCGCCAGCAGTGAAGTCCGACTGGGGGAGCATTTT